The next 15 T cell receptor beta chains were all read from a single sample in a study of CD8 T cells in Susac syndrome. Random hexamers served to reverse transcribe roughly 0.5 to 1 ug RNA. In TCRdb, the immunoSEQ multiplex PCR reads were re-called with MiXCR into one record per CDR3 protein. Here the sample spans approximately 170,000 distinct CDR3 sequences, 92% being singletons. Sequencing used CD4+ T cells from PBMCs. The source is a human donor in good health.

The chain recombines TRBV12-3 or TRBV12-4 with TRBJ2-7, with 8 positions matching TRBD1. The CDR3 loop spans 14 amino acids. Trimming removed 7 bases from V and 3 bases from J; junction bases left unmatched: 8. In DNA form, the CDR3 reads TGTGCCAGCAACCTCCCGGGACAGGACTACGAGCAGTACTTC. This translates into CASNLPGQDYEQYF.

V usage is TRBV24-1 and J usage is TRBJ2-3, with a tentative D call TRBD1 (5 bases). Germline lookup yields CDR1 KGHDR and CDR2 SFDVKD. V was shortened by 6 bases and J by 4 bases, with 10 bases between the two germline ends. The CDR3 totals 13 residues. Written as DNA, the CDR3 is TGTGCCACCAGTCTGGCAGGGTCAGATACGCAGTATTTT. Residues: CATSLAGSDTQYF.

The V gene is TRBV7-3, the J gene TRBJ2-6; unclear D gene. The V gene lost 2 bases and the J gene lost 0 bases, with 11 bases spanning the gap. Germline values: CDR1 SGHTA, CDR2 FQGTGA. CDR3 size: 17 residues. The DNA for the CDR3 is TGTGCCAGCAGCTTACGGTCGCCCATCTCTGGGGCCAACGTCCTGACTTTC. Translation: CASSLRSPISGANVLTF. Full variable domain (missing parts from reference TRBV7-3 and TRBJ2-6): GAGVSQTPSNKVTEKGKYVELRCDPISGHTALYWYRQSLGQGPEFLIYFQGTGAADDSGLPNDRFFAVRPEGSVSTLKIQRTERGDSAVYLCASSLRSPISGANVLTFGAGSRLTVL.

CDR3 protein: CSAPVANTGELFF. CDR3 coding DNA: TGCAGTGCCCCCGTAGCGAACACCGGGGAGCTGTTTTTT. V is TRBV20-1 and J is TRBJ2-2; D is unresolved. Germline V lookup: CDR1 DFQATT, CDR2 SNEGSKA (reference sequence). CDR3 size: 13 residues. Between the trimmed V and J ends, which lost 6 bases and 0 bases, there was a span of 8 bases.

The chain couples TRBV5-1 to TRBJ1-5; maybe TRBD1 (5 bases). The germline V and J ends were trimmed by 1 base and 3 bases, with 14 bases remaining between them. This CDR3 has 16 amino acids. Germline CDR1 reads SGHRS; CDR2 reads YFSETQ. The CDR3: CASSLLPQGPNQPQHF. The DNA for the CDR3 is TGCGCCAGCAGCTTGTTACCCCAGGGCCCCAATCAGCCCCAGCATTTT.

This clonotype appeared a single time. This chain joins TRBV5-1 and TRBJ2-7; 12 bases line up with TRBD2. Per the germline V gene, CDR1 is SGHRS and CDR2 is YFSETQ. V was pared by 0 bases and J by 7 bases, with 5 bases of the junction left unmatched. The CDR3 spans 15 residues. The CDR3 DNA follows: TGCGCCAGCAGCTTGGGGGATCTAGCGGGAGGGGAGCAGTACTTC. Protein product: CASSLGDLAGGEQYF.

V is TRBV7-3 and J is TRBJ2-2; D may correspond to TRBD1 or TRBD2 (5 bases each). The length of the CDR3 is 14 residues. Germline V gene sequence: CDR1 SGHTA, CDR2 FQGTGA. V was trimmed by 2 bases and J by 5 bases, leaving 9 bases between them. CDR3 bases: TGTGCCAGCAGCTTAGAGGGGTCGACCGGGGAGCTGTTTTTT. It yields the protein CASSLEGSTGELFF.

The chain uses TRBV29-1 and TRBJ2-3; the D gene is possibly TRBD2 (5 bases). Trimming stripped 3 bases from V and 4 bases from J, with 11 bases between. The germline CDR1 and CDR2 sequences are SQVTM and ANQGSEA. The CDR3 sequence is 13 residues long. This CDR3 reads CSVDNGNSDTQYF. CDR3 bases: TGCAGCGTTGACAACGGGAATTCAGATACGCAGTATTTT.

V is TRBV18 and J is TRBJ2-1, with TRBD1 as a possible D gene (5 bases). The V gene's germline CDR1 is KGHSH and CDR2 LQKENI. The V end lost 1 base, the J end lost 9 bases, and 13 bases lay between the germline ends. This CDR3 has 14 residues. This CDR3 reads CASSPQTDTAEQFF. The CDR3 coding sequence is TGTGCCAGCTCACCACAGACAGACACGGCTGAGCAGTTCTTC.

The rearrangement links TRBV2 to TRBJ2-2, with 10 bases that match TRBD1. This CDR3 contains 14 residues. J was trimmed by 7 bases and V by 8 bases; bases with no gene match: 7. In germline, CDR1 is SNHLY, CDR2 FYNNEI. The CDR3 reads CASDRQGANGELFF. As DNA, the CDR3 is TGTGCCAGCGATAGACAGGGGGCTAACGGGGAGCTGTTTTTT.

This clonotype was counted only a few times. The chain carries TRBV19 and TRBJ2-1, with a possible D match to TRBD1 (7 bases). Trimming removed 4 bases at V and 7 bases at J, with 8 bases between. Germline CDR1 LNHDA, CDR2 SQIVND (reference sequence). The CDR3 is 12 amino acids. The DNA of the CDR3 is TGTGCCAGTAGTACAGGGGGGAATGAGCAGTTCTTC. This codes for CASSTGGNEQFF.

This chain links TRBV7-9 with TRBJ1-1, with TRBD1 identical over 7 bases. This CDR3 is 18 amino acids long. V lost 5 bases and J lost 2; bases outside the gene matches: 17. Germline loops: CDR1 SEHNR, CDR2 FQNEAQ (reference sequence). The CDR3 DNA sequence: TGTGCCAGCAGCCCCTTAGGGACAGTTTTCTGGGGAAACACTGAAGCTTTCTTT. This gives the protein CASSPLGTVFWGNTEAFF.

The V and J genes are TRBV5-4 and TRBJ2-7, with TRBD2 matching 7 bases. This CDR3 comprises 14 residues. The V segment lost 3 bases and the J segment 6 bases; nucleotides outside the gene matches: 9. CDR1 is SGHNT, CDR2 YYREEE, per germline (reference sequence). This CDR3 is CASSSQASGLEQYF. The CDR3 nucleotides read TGTGCCAGCAGCTCTCAGGCTAGCGGACTCGAGCAGTACTTC.

The chain combines TRBV20-1 with TRBJ1-2; D gene uncertain. Germline CDR1 is DFQATT and CDR2 is SNEGSKA (reference sequence). Trimming took 5 bases from V and 4 from J, leaving 14 bases between them. There are 13 residues in the CDR3. The CDR3 nucleotides read TGCAGTGCTGCCCTGGAATTTCGCTATGGCTACACCTTC. Its translation: CSAALEFRYGYTF.

In this sample, this clonotype turned up once. This chain uses TRBV12-3 or TRBV12-4 with TRBJ1-2; TRBD1 matches at 11 bases. V was pared by 6 bases and J by 7 bases, with 10 bases of the junction left unmatched. The CDR3 is 15 residues long. The CDR3, as DNA: TGTGCCAGCAGCGAGCGGACAGGGGGCGCAAGTGGCTACACCTTC. The encoded protein is CASSERTGGASGYTF.